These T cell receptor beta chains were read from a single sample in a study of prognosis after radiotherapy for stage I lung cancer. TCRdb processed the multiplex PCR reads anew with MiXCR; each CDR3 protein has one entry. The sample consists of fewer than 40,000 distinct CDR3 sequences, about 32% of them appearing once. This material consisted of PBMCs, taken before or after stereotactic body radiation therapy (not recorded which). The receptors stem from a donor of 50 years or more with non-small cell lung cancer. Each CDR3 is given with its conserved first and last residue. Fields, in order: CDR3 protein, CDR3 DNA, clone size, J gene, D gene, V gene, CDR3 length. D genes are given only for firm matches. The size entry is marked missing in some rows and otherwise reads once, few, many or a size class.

CASSSRDNANYEYTF | TGTGCCAGCAGCTCCCGGGACAACGCTAACTATGAATACACCTTC | once | TRBJ1-2 | - | TRBV6-1 | 15
CASSQEGEQRAGYTF | TGCGCCAGCAGCCAAGAAGGAGAGCAGAGGGCTGGCTACACCTTC | many | TRBJ1-2 | - | TRBV4-1 | 15
CASSDSGSSDTQYF | TGTGCCAGCAGTGATAGCGGGAGTAGCGATACGCAGTATTTT | once | TRBJ2-3 | TRBD2 | TRBV6-1 | 14
CGGQLNTGELFF | TGCGGGGGACAGCTGAACACCGGGGAGCTGTTTTTT | many | TRBJ2-2 | TRBD1 | TRBV20-1 | 12
CASSLGGQRGAYEQYF | TGCGCCAGCAGCTTGGGGGGACAGAGAGGTGCCTACGAGCAGTACTTC | many | TRBJ2-7 | TRBD1 | TRBV5-1 | 16
CAWSRGQGYGYTF | TGTGCCTGGAGCCGAGGACAGGGCTATGGCTACACCTTC | many | TRBJ1-2 | TRBD1 | TRBV30 | 13
CAWSDQPYRGEDQPPHF | TGTGCCTGGAGTGACCAACCTTACAGGGGAGAAGATCAGCCCCCGCATTTT | - | TRBJ1-5 | TRBD1 | TRBV30 | 17
CSARDGGGNTEAFF | TGCAGTGCTAGAGATGGGGGAGGGAACACTGAAGCTTTCTTT | many | TRBJ1-1 | - | TRBV20-1 | 14
CASSSREAIQETQYF | TGTGCCAGCAGCTCCCGGGAGGCCATCCAAGAGACCCAGTACTTC | once | TRBJ2-5 | TRBD2 | TRBV7-3 | 15
CASSFPGTGLSNEQFF | TGTGCCAGCAGCTTCCCCGGGACAGGGCTAAGTAATGAGCAGTTCTTC | few | TRBJ2-1 | TRBD1 | TRBV5-4 | 16
CASSSRGLADEKLFF | TGTGCCAGCAGTTCCAGGGGGCTGGCTGATGAAAAACTGTTTTTT | - | TRBJ1-4 | TRBD1 | TRBV12-3/TRBV12-4 | 15
CSARGQGGGINEKLFF | TGCAGTGCTAGGGGCCAGGGGGGTGGTATTAATGAAAAACTGTTTTTT | many | TRBJ1-4 | TRBD1 | TRBV20-1 | 16
CASTRDGTNEKLFF | TGTGCCAGCACCCGGGACGGGACTAATGAAAAACTGTTTTTT | many | TRBJ1-4 | - | TRBV2 | 14
CASSPRVVVYNEQFF | TGTGCCAGCAGCCCCAGGGTAGTCGTCTACAATGAGCAGTTCTTC | - | TRBJ2-1 | - | TRBV6-2/TRBV6-3 | 15
CASSTAGQGGYGYNF | TGTGCCAGCAGCACCGCCGGACAGGGTGGCTATGGCTACAACTTC | - | TRBJ1-2 | TRBD1 | TRBV7-9 | 15
CASSEVTGGWSQPQHF | TGTGCCAGCAGTGAGGTAACAGGGGGCTGGAGTCAGCCCCAGCATTTT | many | TRBJ1-5 | TRBD1 | TRBV6-2/TRBV6-3 | 16
CASSNNRVWGYTF | TGTGCCAGCAGTAACAACAGGGTATGGGGCTACACCTTC | many | TRBJ1-2 | - | TRBV6-1 | 13
CASSLQTDAEQFF | TGTGCCAGCAGCTTGCAAACGGACGCTGAGCAGTTCTTC | many | TRBJ2-1 | - | TRBV7-3 | 13
CSAYLVAGDPTDTQYF | TGCAGTGCTTACCTAGTGGCGGGGGACCCCACAGATACGCAGTATTTT | - | TRBJ2-3 | TRBD2 | TRBV20-1 | 16
CASSFRTSPDTGELFF | TGTGCCAGCAGCTTCCGGACTAGTCCCGACACCGGGGAGCTGTTTTTT | few | TRBJ2-2 | TRBD2 | TRBV5-4 | 16
CASGPGQVAYEQYF | TGTGCTAGTGGTCCGGGACAGGTAGCCTACGAGCAGTACTTC | - | TRBJ2-7 | TRBD1 | TRBV12-5 | 14
CASRTPAQGDAFF | TGTGCCAGCAGAACTCCGGCACAGGGAGACGCTTTCTTT | - | TRBJ1-1 | - | TRBV3-1 | 13